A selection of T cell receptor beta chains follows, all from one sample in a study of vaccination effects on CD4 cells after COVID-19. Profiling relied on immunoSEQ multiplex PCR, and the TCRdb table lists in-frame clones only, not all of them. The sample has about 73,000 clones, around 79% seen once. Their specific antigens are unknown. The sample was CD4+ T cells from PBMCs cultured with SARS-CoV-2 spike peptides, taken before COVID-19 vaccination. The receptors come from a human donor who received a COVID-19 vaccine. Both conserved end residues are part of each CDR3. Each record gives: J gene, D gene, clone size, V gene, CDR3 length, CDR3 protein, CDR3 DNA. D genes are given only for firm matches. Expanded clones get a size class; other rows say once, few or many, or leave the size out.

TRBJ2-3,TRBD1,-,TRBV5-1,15,CASSQNTGGSDTQYF,TGCGCCAGCAGTCAAAACACAGGGGGATCAGATACGCAGTATTTT
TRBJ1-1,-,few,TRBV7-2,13,CASKAPSGTEAFF,TGTGCCAGCAAGGCCCCGTCAGGGACTGAAGCTTTCTTT
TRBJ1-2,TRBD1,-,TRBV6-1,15,CASSEINRGLNGYTF,TGTGCCAGCAGTGAAATCAACAGGGGGCTTAATGGCTACACCTTC
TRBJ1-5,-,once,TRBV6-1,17,CASSEGGWGARNQPQHF,TGTGCCAGCAGTGAAGGAGGTTGGGGGGCCCGCAATCAGCCCCAGCATTTT
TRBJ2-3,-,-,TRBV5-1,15,CASSLGSGSTDTQYF,TGCGCCAGCAGCTTGGGGTCAGGGTCCACAGATACGCAGTATTTT
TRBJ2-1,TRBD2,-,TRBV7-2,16,CASSLWGGGVNNEQFF,TGTGCCAGCAGCTTATGGGGCGGGGGGGTCAACAATGAGCAGTTCTTC
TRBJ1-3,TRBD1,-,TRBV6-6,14,CASTDRVAGNTIYF,TGTGCCAGCACGGACAGGGTCGCCGGAAACACCATATATTTT
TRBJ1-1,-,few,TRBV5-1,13,CASSLDSSTEAFF,TGCGCCAGCAGCCTTGACAGCTCCACTGAAGCTTTCTTT
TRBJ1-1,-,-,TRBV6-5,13,CASTGSPNTEAFF,TGTGCCAGTACCGGGTCACCGAACACTGAAGCTTTCTTT
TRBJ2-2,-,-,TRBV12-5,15,CASGFISGYTGELFF,TGTGCTAGTGGTTTCATCAGTGGTTACACCGGGGAGCTGTTTTTT
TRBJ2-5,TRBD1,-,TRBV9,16,CASSPSGTGDWETQYF,TGTGCCAGCAGCCCCTCCGGGACAGGGGACTGGGAGACCCAGTACTTC
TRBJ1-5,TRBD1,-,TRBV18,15,CASSRDRVSNQPQHF,TGTGCCAGCTCACGGGACAGGGTTAGCAATCAGCCCCAGCATTTT
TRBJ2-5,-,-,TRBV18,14,CASSQDSYQETQYF,TGTGCCAGCTCCCAGGACAGTTACCAAGAGACCCAGTACTTC
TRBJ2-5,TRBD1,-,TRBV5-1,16,CASSFRQGEYQETQYF,TGCGCCAGCAGCTTCCGACAGGGGGAGTACCAAGAGACCCAGTACTTC
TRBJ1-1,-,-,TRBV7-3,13,CASSLRGNTEAFF,TGTGCCAGCAGCTTGAGGGGGAACACTGAAGCTTTCTTT
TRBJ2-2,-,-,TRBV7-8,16,CASSLVNGGLSGELFF,TGTGCCAGCAGCTTAGTAAACGGGGGGCTATCCGGGGAGCTGTTTTTT
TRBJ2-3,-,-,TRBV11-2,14,CASSLSGAEYTQYF,TGTGCCAGCAGCTTATCGGGGGCAGAGTATACGCAGTATTTT
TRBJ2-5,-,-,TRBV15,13,CATSGDLLETQYF,TGTGCCACCAGCGGAGATCTGTTGGAGACCCAGTACTTC
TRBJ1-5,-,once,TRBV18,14,CASSPDRSHQPQHF,TGTGCCAGCTCTCCCGACAGGAGCCATCAGCCCCAGCATTTT
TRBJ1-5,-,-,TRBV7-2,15,CASRSWSGGNQPQHF,TGTGCCAGCAGATCATGGTCTGGGGGCAATCAGCCCCAGCATTTT
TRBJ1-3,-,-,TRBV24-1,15,CATSDLLQGENTIYF,TGTGCCACCAGTGATTTGCTACAGGGAGAAAACACCATATATTTT
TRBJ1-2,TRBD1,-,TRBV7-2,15,CASSSQGIQNYGYTF,TGTGCCAGCAGCTCACAGGGGATCCAAAACTATGGCTACACCTTC
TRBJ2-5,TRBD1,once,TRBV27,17,CASSSRDRGRVGETQYF,TGTGCCAGCAGCTCCCGGGACAGGGGGCGAGTGGGAGAGACCCAGTACTTC
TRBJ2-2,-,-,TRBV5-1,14,CASSSGPGTGELFF,TGCGCCAGCAGCTCAGGTCCGGGCACCGGGGAGCTGTTTTTT
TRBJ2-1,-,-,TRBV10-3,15,CAISVAGGAYNEQFF,TGTGCCATCAGTGTGGCAGGGGGGGCCTACAATGAGCAGTTCTTC
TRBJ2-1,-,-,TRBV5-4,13,CASTEDLDNEQFF,TGTGCCAGCACCGAGGACTTGGACAATGAGCAGTTCTTC